Below, 19 T cell receptor beta chains from the same sample are listed, as sequenced in a study of blood T cells in healthy people across ages. A second PCR, run for about 6 to 11 cycles, used a sample-barcoded 5' primer plus a J-beta primer mix. From the 5' RACE reads, TCRdb called clonotypes with MiXCR, one entry per CDR3 protein. This sample has roughly 800,000 distinct CDR3 sequences, with roughly 60% found just once. Sample: blood. The receptors come from a man aged 30 to 39 in good health.

V and J are TRBV10-3 and TRBJ2-5, with TRBD2 identical over 8 bases. V lost 5 bases to trimming and J lost 5 bases; unmatched junction nucleotides: 4. Germline V gives CDR1 ENHRY, CDR2 SYGVKD. This CDR3 contains 13 residues. CDR3 loop: CAISSEREETQYF. CDR3 nucleotides: TGTGCCATCAGTAGCGAGCGGGAGGAGACCCAGTACTTC.

The CDR3 DNA follows: TGTGCCACCAGCATAGATCCTGGGACGTTTAGGGACGGGGAGCTGTTTTTT. The encoded protein is CATSIDPGTFRDGELFF. The rearrangement links TRBV15 to TRBJ2-2; D may match TRBD1 or TRBD2 (5 bases each). Germline CDR1 reads LNHNV; CDR2 reads YYDKDF (reference sequence). The CDR3 has 17 residues. The germline V and J ends were trimmed by 4 bases and 7 bases, with 22 bases remaining between them. Full variable domain (missing parts from reference TRBV15 and TRBJ2-2): DAMVIQNPRYQVTQFGKPVTLSCSQTLNHNVMYWYQQKSSQAPKLLFHYYDKDFNNEADTPDNFQSRRPNTSFCFLDIRSPGLGDTAMYLCATSIDPGTFRDGELFFGEGSRLTVL.

This clonotype came up a few times. The chain uses TRBV2 and TRBJ2-1; unclear D gene. Germline V gives CDR1 SNHLY, CDR2 FYNNEI. This CDR3 is 13 amino acids long. V was shortened by 1 base and J by 9 bases, with 10 bases between the two germline ends. The CDR3 nucleotides are TGTGCCAGCAGTGAAGGGACCAGGAGTGAGCAGTTCTTC. Translated: CASSEGTRSEQFF.

This sequence joins TRBV20-1 and TRBJ1-1; D is possibly TRBD1 (5 bases). The CDR3 runs to 10 residues. Germline V gives CDR1 DFQATT, CDR2 SNEGSKA (reference sequence). CDR3 nucleotides: TGCAGGGGGGGAGGGGCTGAAGCTTTCTTT. Amino acid sequence: CRGGGAEAFF.

The chain combines TRBV21-1 with TRBJ2-5; the listed D gene, TRBD1, was not tested against the DNA. TRBV21-1 has pseudogene status. CDR3 length: 17 amino acids. The CDR3 DNA sequence: TGTGCCAGCAGCAAAAATGGGGGAGCGGGTATCCAAGAGACCCAGTACTTC. This gives the protein CASSKNGGAGIQETQYF.

This clonotype was found once. The CDR3 does not close with the conserved phenylalanine or tryptophan, likely indicating a read error. The chain has TRBV7-9 and TRBJ2-5; tentative D call: TRBD2 (6 bases). Deletions cut 5 bases from V and 5 bases from J, with 24 bases between. This CDR3 contains 17 residues. Per the germline V gene, CDR1 is SEHNR and CDR2 is FQNEAQ (reference sequence). The CDR3 protein is CASSRPIVGEARETQYS. CDR3 nucleotide sequence: TGTGCCAGCAGCCGTCCTATTGTCGGGGAGGCTCGGGAGACCCAGTACTCC.

V gene TRBV7-9 combines with J gene TRBJ2-5, with D hard to call. This CDR3 has 14 residues. Germline V gives CDR1 SEHNR, CDR2 FQNEAQ (reference sequence). The germline V and J ends were trimmed by 4 bases and 3 bases, with 12 bases remaining between them. For the CDR3, the DNA is TGTGCCAGCAGCTCGATGGGCGGAGAAGAGACCCAGTACTTC. Protein sequence: CASSSMGGEETQYF.

This chain joins TRBV11-2 and TRBJ2-1; 7 nucleotides match TRBD2. The germline CDR1 and CDR2 sequences are SGHAT and FQNNGV. Losses at the gene ends were 1 base for V and 10 bases for J; bases not matched to a gene: 4. The CDR3 covers 13 residues. The CDR3 region is CASSLGGSREQFF. CDR3 DNA sequence: TGTGCCAGCAGCTTAGGCGGGAGTAGGGAGCAGTTCTTC.

J is TRBJ2-3 and V is TRBV29-1, with TRBD2 identical over 7 bases. The V and J ends lost 7 bases and 6 bases, in that order; junction bases with no gene match: 10. CDR3 length equals 13 residues. From germline, CDR1 is SQVTM and CDR2 ANQGSEA. DNA of the CDR3: TGCAGCGCTGGCAGCGGGGCTGGGGATACGCAGTATTTT. This encodes CSAGSGAGDTQYF.

The V and J genes are TRBV15 and TRBJ1-6; D perhaps matches TRBD1 (6 bases). CDR3 length: 14 amino acids. Germline loops: CDR1 LNHNV, CDR2 YYDKDF (reference sequence). Trimming took 2 bases from V and 10 from J, leaving 12 bases between them. The CDR3 is CATSRPGGGSPLHF. The CDR3 region has the DNA TGTGCCACCAGCAGACCCGGAGGGGGGTCACCCCTCCACTTT.

Here the CDR3 reads CSVVAGLYYEQYF. In nucleotides, the CDR3 is TGCAGCGTTGTAGCGGGGCTGTACTACGAGCAGTACTTC. The V gene is TRBV29-1, the J gene TRBJ2-7; TRBD2 matches at 8 bases. CDR1 and CDR2 from the germline V gene are SQVTM and ANQGSEA. The CDR3 extends over 13 amino acids. V lost 4 bases, J lost 3 bases, and 5 bases stayed unmatched.

The chain carries TRBV20-1 and TRBJ2-7; D is undetermined. The DNA matches TRBJ2-5 better at its end, which makes the J call doubtful. The germline V gene has CDR1 DFQATT and CDR2 SNEGSKA (reference sequence). This CDR3 contains 14 residues. Here the CDR3 DNA reads TGCAGTGCTAGTATGCGGCAAGGCGTCGAGACCCAGTACTTC. This encodes CSASMRQGVETQYF.

J is TRBJ2-7 and V is TRBV9; a weak D match, TRBD1 (6 bases). V was clipped by 3 bases and J by 2 bases, with 15 bases between them. The CDR3 loop spans 15 amino acids. The V gene's germline CDR1 is SGDLS and CDR2 YYNGEE. The CDR3 spells CASSASGTPTYEQYF. The CDR3 DNA follows: TGTGCCAGCAGCGCCTCCGGGACACCGACCTACGAGCAGTACTTC.

This chain connects TRBV10-3 to TRBJ1-2; 8 bases are shared with TRBD1. CDR3 size: 21 residues. The germline gives CDR1 ENHRY, CDR2 SYGVKD. The J segment lost 4 bases and the V segment lost 5 bases, leaving 27 bases of the junction unmatched. The CDR3 coding sequence is TGTGCCATCAGTATATCTCTGGAAGGGCGGGACAGGAGGTTCCGAGGCTATGGCTACACCTTC. Amino acid sequence: CAISISLEGRDRRFRGYGYTF.

This clonotype was counted many times. This chain connects TRBV4-2 to TRBJ2-3; 10 bases match TRBD2. The CDR3 totals 16 residues. J gave up 6 bases and V 3 bases, and 9 bases lay outside the gene matches. CDR1 is LGHNA and CDR2 is YNFKEQ in the germline V gene. The CDR3 region is CASSQLSGGAGDTQYF. The DNA for the CDR3 is TGTGCCAGCAGCCAGCTAAGCGGGGGGGCAGGTGATACGCAGTATTTT.

Concerning this clonotype: Relative to the germline gene, one junction end is altered; a read error may explain this. The V and J genes are TRBV4-2 and TRBJ2-5, with TRBD2 matching 9 bases. The CDR3 has 18 residues. Germline CDR1 and CDR2: LGHNA and YNFKEQ. The CDR3 DNA reads TGTGCCAGCAACCAAGATCGTGTCCAGCGGGGGGCGTGGGAGACCCAGTACTTC. It yields the protein CASNQDRVQRGAWETQYF.

The J gene is TRBJ2-1, the V gene TRBV9; D is unclear. Looked up from germline, CDR1 is SGDLS and CDR2 is YYNGEE. V gave up 0 bases and J gave up 6 bases, with 13 bases separating them. The CDR3 covers 15 residues. The chain's CDR3 is CASSVVGYGFNEQFF. In DNA form, the CDR3 reads TGTGCCAGCAGCGTAGTTGGGTACGGTTTCAATGAGCAGTTCTTC.

This clonotype was seen a handful of times. V usage is TRBV7-9 and J usage is TRBJ1-2, with unresolved D. Germline V gene data show CDR1 as SEHNR and CDR2 as FQNEAQ (reference sequence). V gave up 0 bases and J gave up 4 bases, with 9 bases separating them. The CDR3 consists of 14 residues. CDR3 nucleotide sequence: TGTGCCAGCAGCTTAGCGTCGGCAGGCTATGGCTACACCTTC. Protein sequence: CASSLASAGYGYTF.

The CDR3 bases are TGTGCCAGCAGTCCTCACCTGGGAGGTGGCTACACCTTC. Its protein is CASSPHLGGGYTF. V gene TRBV12-3 or TRBV12-4 combines with J gene TRBJ1-2; no definite D call. The CDR3 extends over 13 amino acids. The germline V and J ends were trimmed by 5 bases and 7 bases, with 14 bases remaining between them.